These 9 T cell receptor beta chains share one sample of origin, sequenced in a study of T cells in Graves' hyperthyroidism and ophthalmopathy. Authors of the study amplified TCR beta CDR3 regions from RNA transcripts. The HTBI set primed first-round TCR CDR3 RT-PCR. A single record per CDR3 protein comes from TCRdb applying MiXCR to the multiplex PCR reads. The repertoire holds around 620,000 distinct CDR3 sequences, roughly 15% seen once, with 3% to 4% in the top ten. Sequenced material: blood. These receptors originate from a woman in her 30s with Graves' hyperthyroidism.

This clonotype was seen at least ten times. The V and J genes are TRBV2 and TRBJ2-4; a possible D gene is TRBD2 (5 bases). With 0 bases removed from V and 8 bases from J, the gap between germline ends came to 14 bases. CDR1 SNHLY and CDR2 FYNNEI come from the germline V gene. This CDR3 is 15 amino acids long. In nucleotides, the CDR3 is TGTGCCAGCAGTGAAGCGCGAGGGAAATTTGACATTCAGTACTTC. As protein: CASSEARGKFDIQYF.

This clonotype has a count of ten or more. The V call is TRBV7-6, the J call TRBJ2-5, with 7 positions matching TRBD2. Germline V lookup: CDR1 SGHVS, CDR2 FNYEAQ. The CDR3 loop spans 17 amino acids. After removal of 7 bases from V and 1 base from J, the junction contained 15 bases not matched to a gene. The CDR3 loop reads CASTPGLREPPQETQYF. In DNA, the CDR3 is TGTGCCAGCACCCCAGGCCTGCGGGAGCCCCCCCAAGAGACCCAGTACTTC.

The chain is built from TRBV6-1 and TRBJ2-5; maybe TRBD1 (5 bases). V lost 6 bases and J lost 1, with 12 bases in between. CDR1 and CDR2 (germline): MNHNS, SASEGT. The CDR3 runs 14 residues. CDR3 in DNA: TGTGCCAGCAGAATCCAGGGTAGCCAAGAGACCCAGTACTTC. It yields the protein CASRIQGSQETQYF.

This clonotype was seen more than once but under ten times. V and J are TRBV3-1 and TRBJ2-1; no firm D call. Trimming shortened V by 2 bases and J by 8 bases, and 16 bases separated the two germline ends. CDR1 is LGHDT, CDR2 YNNKEL, per germline (reference sequence). The length of the CDR3 is 15 residues. The CDR3: CASSQPGSPGHEQFF. The CDR3 nucleotides read TGTGCCAGCAGCCAACCCGGCAGCCCTGGCCATGAGCAGTTCTTC.

The table lists this clonotype with many counts. This chain links TRBV3-1 with TRBJ2-3, with D perhaps TRBD2 (5 bases). Trimming shortened V by 1 base and J by 2 bases, and 13 bases separated the two germline ends. Germline CDR1 LGHDT, CDR2 YNNKEL (reference sequence). The CDR3 runs to 16 residues. The CDR3 sequence is CASSQGPGLATDTQYF. The CDR3 DNA sequence: TGTGCCAGCAGCCAAGGTCCCGGACTGGCCACAGATACGCAGTATTTT.

This chain connects TRBV6-2 or TRBV6-3 to TRBJ2-1; 9 bases fit TRBD2. The CDR3 runs to 15 residues. Germline trimming cut 7 bases from V and 5 bases from J; bases unmatched to any gene: 9. Germline V gives CDR1 MNHEY, CDR2 SVGEGT. This chain's CDR3 is CASTPSGGRNNEQFF. DNA for the CDR3: TGTGCCAGCACTCCGAGCGGGGGGCGCAACAATGAGCAGTTCTTC.

There are many counts of this clonotype. The chain links TRBV28 to TRBJ2-7, with D possibly being TRBD1 (5 bases). There are 16 residues in the CDR3. Per germline, CDR1 MDHEN and CDR2 SYDVKM. V dropped 6 bases and J dropped 1 base, with 19 bases sitting between them. The CDR3 protein is CASRSPSQGLSYEQYF. The CDR3 DNA reads TGTGCCAGCAGATCCCCCTCCCAGGGTCTTTCCTACGAGCAGTACTTC.

As to this clonotype: Being one base from a much bigger clone, this may be a read error. The chain is built from TRBV11-2 and TRBJ2-7; 8 nucleotides line up with TRBD2. CDR3 length: 14 amino acids. CDR1 and CDR2 from the germline V gene are SGHAT and FQNNGV. Here the CDR3 reads CASSSRTSSYEQHF. The CDR3 nucleotides read TGTGCCAGCAGCTCGCGGACTAGCTCCTACGAGCAGCACTTC.

There are many counts of this clonotype. The gene calls are TRBV3-1 and TRBJ2-7; 8 bases line up with TRBD2. The CDR3 is 16 amino acids. Germline CDR1 LGHDT, CDR2 YNNKEL (reference sequence). Trimming at V came to 2 bases and at J to 6 bases, leaving 12 bases not matched to a gene. DNA of the CDR3: TGTGCCAGCAGCCAACTAACTAGCGGAACGTACGCCGAGCAGTACTTC. It specifies CASSQLTSGTYAEQYF.